This TCR beta chain was recovered during a study of CD8 T cells in ankylosing spondylitis. Study-wide results and limits: Clones that were linked to disease were CD8+ and were relatively rare in peripheral blood. Among TCR beta sequences, a motif of about 8 highly homologous variants appeared characteristic of ankylosing spondylitis blood. Existing reports had already noted some motif variants in reactive arthritis synovial fluid and blood.

Researchers built TCR beta libraries using quantitative 5'-RACE with molecular barcodes. TCRdb ran MiXCR on the 5' RACE reads and lists one entry per CDR3 protein. This table holds a few hundred thousand distinct CDR3 sequences, about 16% found once. Germline CDR1 reads DFQATT; CDR2 reads SNEGSKA (reference sequence). V dropped 6 bases and J dropped 5 bases, with 20 bases sitting between them. This CDR3 has 15 amino acids. This clonotype was observed a few times. Its antigen is unknown. The J gene is TRBJ2-1, the V gene TRBV20-1; a possible D gene is TRBD1 (6 bases). The source is a male donor with ankylosing spondylitis. Specimen: blood, either unsorted or a sorted T cell fraction (not recorded which). The CDR3 spells CSAFGQSGSNNEQFF. The CDR3 DNA reads as TGCAGTGCCTTTGGACAGTCCGGGTCGAACAATGAGCAGTTCTTC.